These T cell receptor beta chains were read from a single sample in a study of a mutant IDH1 vaccine in newly diagnosed glioma. For these TCRs, the target antigens are not known. Produced via immunoSEQ multiplex PCR; TCRdb's table is partial and in-frame only. The table has roughly 72,000 clones, 90% to 95% seen once. The sample here was PBMCs, taken from a glioma patient whose treatment included an IDH1 peptide vaccine. The receptors were sampled from a woman aged 50 to 65 with glioma. The CDR3 runs from the conserved cysteine through the conserved F or W. Each record gives: V gene, clone size, J gene, CDR3 length, D gene, CDR3 protein, CDR3 DNA. A D gene is named only where the DNA matches it firmly. For some rows the clone size is stated as once, few or many, or as a class when expanded; others skip it.

TRBV5-1	.	TRBJ1-5	15	.	CASSLGGTSNQPQHF	TGCGCCAGCAGCTTAGGTGGCACTAGCAATCAGCCCCAGCATTTT
TRBV4-1	.	TRBJ1-2	13	.	CASSQGLEYGYTF	TGCGCCAGCAGCCAAGGGTTAGAATATGGCTACACCTTC
TRBV28	.	TRBJ2-2	18	.	CASSLFRWGTGDTGELFF	TGTGCCAGCAGTTTATTCCGGTGGGGGACGGGAGACACCGGGGAGCTGTTTTTT
TRBV19	once	TRBJ2-3	14	TRBD2	CASREAGPTNTQYF	TGTGCCAGTAGGGAAGCGGGACCCACGAATACGCAGTATTTT
TRBV6-6	.	TRBJ1-4	12	.	CASSEGLEKLFF	TGTGCCAGCTCTGAGGGTCTTGAAAAACTGTTTTTT
TRBV11-3	.	TRBJ2-7	14	TRBD2	CASSFTSGSYEQYF	TGTGCCAGCAGCTTTACCAGCGGGAGTTACGAGCAGTACTTC
TRBV4-1	.	TRBJ2-7	16	TRBD2	CASSQRDYTSSYEQYF	TGCGCCAGCAGCCAAAGGGACTACACGAGCTCCTACGAGCAGTACTTC
TRBV7-8	.	TRBJ2-1	16	TRBD2	CASSPSGRVSYNEQFF	TGTGCCAGCAGCCCGAGCGGGAGAGTCTCTTACAATGAGCAGTTCTTC
TRBV6-5	.	TRBJ2-7	14	TRBD1	CASRSGQATYEQYF	TGTGCCAGCAGAAGCGGACAGGCGACCTACGAGCAGTACTTC
TRBV6-1	.	TRBJ2-7	14	TRBD1	CASSSGQGAFEQYF	TGTGCCAGCAGCTCGGGACAGGGGGCTTTCGAGCAGTACTTC
TRBV5-4	.	TRBJ1-2	13	.	CASSSRGSYGYTF	TGTGCCAGCAGCTCACGGGGGTCCTATGGCTACACCTTC
TRBV28	.	TRBJ1-2	16	.	CASLQWGAGDNYGYTF	TGTGCCAGCCTTCAATGGGGGGCCGGAGATAACTATGGCTACACCTTC
TRBV27	.	TRBJ2-7	12	.	CATGRVRYEQYF	TGTGCCACGGGCAGGGTACGGTACGAGCAGTACTTC
TRBV6-5	.	TRBJ1-4	13	.	CASSRQRWEKLFF	TGTGCCAGCAGCAGACAACGTTGGGAAAAACTGTTTTTT
TRBV6-1	.	TRBJ2-6	12	.	CAGRTGANVLTF	TGTGCCGGAAGAACCGGGGCCAACGTCCTGACTTTC
TRBV5-1	.	TRBJ2-1	13	.	CASSTQGHNEQFF	TGCGCCAGCAGCACACAGGGACACAATGAGCAGTTCTTC
TRBV5-1	.	TRBJ2-7	12	.	CASRDTGNEQYF	TGCGCCAGCAGGGATACAGGAAACGAGCAGTACTTC
TRBV5-1	.	TRBJ1-1	14	.	CASSRGTSNTEAFF	TGCGCCAGCAGCAGGGGGACATCCAACACTGAAGCTTTCTTT
TRBV5-1	.	TRBJ2-1	18	TRBD1	CASSFNRGKLSSYNEQFF	TGCGCCAGCAGCTTCAACAGGGGCAAACTAAGCTCCTACAATGAGCAGTTCTTC
TRBV29-1	.	TRBJ2-1	17	TRBD2	CSVEDPAGTSGSNEQFF	TGCAGCGTTGAAGACCCAGCCGGGACTAGCGGGAGTAATGAGCAGTTCTTC
TRBV13	.	TRBJ2-2	17	TRBD2	CASSSLAGGVYTGELFF	TGTGCCAGCAGCTCGCTAGCGGGAGGGGTCTACACCGGGGAGCTGTTTTTT
TRBV6-5	.	TRBJ1-3	13	.	CATSRGSGNTIYF	TGTGCCACCTCGCGGGGCAGTGGAAACACCATATATTTT
TRBV6-4	.	TRBJ1-5	14	.	CASSEQGHNQPQHF	TGTGCCAGCAGTGAACAGGGTCACAATCAGCCTCAGCATTTT
TRBV6-5	.	TRBJ2-7	15	.	CASSYSGVSSYEQYF	TGTGCCAGCAGTTACTCAGGGGTGAGCTCCTACGAGCAGTACTTC
TRBV30	once	TRBJ2-1	13	.	CAWSWATYNEQFF	TGTGCCTGGAGTTGGGCGACCTACAATGAGCAGTTCTTC
TRBV4-1	.	TRBJ2-2	15	.	CASSLLQDTTGELFF	TGCGCCAGCAGCCTTTTACAGGACACCACCGGGGAGCTGTTTTTT
TRBV7-6	.	TRBJ1-5	13	.	CASSLGDSQPQHF	TGTGCCAGCAGCTTAGGCGACAGTCAGCCCCAGCATTTT
TRBV9	.	TRBJ2-5	13	TRBD1	CASSVEQGETQYF	TGTGCCAGCAGCGTAGAACAGGGGGAGACCCAGTACTTC
TRBV5-6	few	TRBJ1-1	12	.	CASSLGVTEAFF	TGTGCCAGCAGCTTAGGAGTCACTGAAGCTTTCTTT
TRBV29-1	.	TRBJ2-7	13	TRBD1	CSVATGGRYEQYF	TGCAGCGTTGCGACAGGGGGCAGGTACGAGCAGTACTTC
TRBV27	.	TRBJ1-1	14	TRBD1	CASRDRTGRTEAFF	TGTGCCAGTCGGGACAGAACCGGACGGACTGAAGCTTTCTTT
TRBV7-8	once	TRBJ2-5	13	.	CASSFGGQETQYF	TGTGCCAGCAGCTTTGGCGGCCAAGAGACCCAGTACTTC
TRBV28	.	TRBJ2-5	15	.	CASSFKGAFQETQYF	TGTGCCAGCAGTTTTAAAGGGGCATTTCAAGAGACCCAGTACTTC
TRBV7-8	.	TRBJ1-1	11	.	CASSPYFEAFF	TGTGCCAGCAGCCCCTATTTTGAGGCTTTCTTT
TRBV27	.	TRBJ2-7	12	.	CASSSRPDEQYF	TGTGCCAGCAGTTCCCGACCCGACGAGCAGTACTTC
TRBV10-3	.	TRBJ2-5	16	TRBD2	CAISGGRALGLETQYF	TGTGCCATCAGCGGCGGGAGGGCCCTCGGGTTGGAGACCCAGTACTTC
TRBV9	.	TRBJ2-7	13	TRBD1	CASSPDRASEQYF	TGTGCCAGCAGCCCAGACAGGGCCAGCGAGCAGTACTTC
TRBV19	.	TRBJ2-1	16	TRBD2	CASKLRLAGDGNEQFF	TGTGCCAGTAAATTGAGACTAGCGGGAGACGGTAATGAGCAGTTCTTC
TRBV28	.	TRBJ2-3	12	.	CASSRDTDTQYF	TGTGCCAGCAGCCGAGATACAGATACGCAGTATTTT
TRBV6-5	.	TRBJ2-1	15	.	CASSQPRAGAHDAFF	TGTGCCAGCAGCCAACCTCGTGCGGGGGCACATGACGCGTTCTTC
TRBV6-6	.	TRBJ2-7	16	TRBD2	CASSSPGLAGSYEQYF	TGTGCCAGCAGTTCCCCGGGACTAGCGGGTTCTTACGAGCAGTACTTC
TRBV6-4	few	TRBJ2-1	15	.	CASSDEGKALDEQFF	TGTGCCAGCAGTGACGAGGGTAAGGCGTTGGATGAGCAGTTCTTC
TRBV5-1	.	TRBJ2-2	14	TRBD1	CASGTETNTGELFF	TGCGCCAGTGGGACAGAAACGAACACCGGGGAGCTGTTTTTT
TRBV10-2	.	TRBJ2-7	11	.	CASSEGYEQYF	TGCGCCAGCAGTGAAGGGTACGAGCAGTACTTC
TRBV5-6	.	TRBJ1-1	18	.	CASSSLVTQRRGDTEAFF	TGTGCCAGCAGCTCCTTGGTCACCCAAAGGCGAGGGGACACTGAAGCTTTCTTT
TRBV25-1	.	TRBJ2-7	13	.	CASSDSDPYEQYF	TGTGCCAGCAGTGATTCAGATCCCTACGAGCAGTACTTC
TRBV28	.	TRBJ1-2	12	.	CASSLGGDGYTF	TGTGCCAGCAGTTTAGGGGGAGATGGCTACACCTTC
TRBV6-5	once	TRBJ2-2	15	TRBD1	CASSYGTVNTGELFF	TGTGCCAGCAGTTACGGGACAGTAAACACCGGGGAGCTGTTTTTT
TRBV5-5	.	TRBJ1-2	12	.	CASSFDNYGYTF	TGTGCCAGCAGCTTTGACAACTATGGCTACACCTTC
TRBV7-9	.	TRBJ2-7	14	TRBD1	CASSLRQGVYEQYF	TGTGCCAGCAGCTTACGACAGGGGGTGTACGAGCAGTACTTC
TRBV30	.	TRBJ2-2	15	TRBD2	CAWSHRGANTGELFF	TGTGCCTGGAGTCATCGGGGGGCGAACACCGGGGAGCTGTTTTTT
TRBV7-2	.	TRBJ1-1	17	TRBD1	CASSLGQGAPKNTEAFF	TGTGCCAGCAGCTTAGGGCAGGGGGCGCCGAAAAACACTGAAGCTTTCTTT
TRBV4-1	.	TRBJ2-7	20	TRBD2	CASSLTFFASGRGSSYEQYF	TGCGCCAGCAGCCTTACCTTCTTCGCTAGCGGGAGGGGGAGCTCCTACGAGCAGTACTTC
TRBV20-1	few	TRBJ1-5	10	.	CSVADQPQHF	TGCAGTGTCGCCGATCAGCCCCAGCATTTT
TRBV5-1	few	TRBJ1-1	14	TRBD1	CASSFDRVNTEAFF	TGCGCCAGCAGCTTCGACAGGGTGAACACTGAAGCTTTCTTT